This T cell receptor (beta chain) emerged from a study of cytomegalovirus exposure and HLA in healthy donors. Comment on this clone: Its target is unknown.

General study results and limits: In an earlier analysis, most TCR beta V segments were productive about 87% or about 30% of the time. For cytomegalovirus status, the classifier reportedly gave diagnoses with high specificity and sensitivity.

Deletions cut 6 bases from V and 9 bases from J, with 21 bases between. The CDR3 consists of 16 residues. The V gene's germline CDR1 is LNHDA and CDR2 SQIVND (reference sequence). 13 Jbeta primers and 60 Vbeta primers were used for the PCR. Assay: immunoSEQ multiplex PCR; the TCRdb copy retains only in-frame clones and omits some. The sample includes more than 75,000 clones, roughly four fifths of them seen just once. Input material: PBMCs. This TCR derives from a woman aged 18 to 35 in good health and CMV-seropositive. The chain couples TRBV19 to TRBJ1-6, with D perhaps matching TRBD1 (6 bases). The CDR3 sequence is CASSEQGDLMGSPLHF. CDR3 DNA: TGTGCCAGTAGCGAACAGGGTGATTTGATGGGTTCACCCCTCCACTTT.